This entry lists 19 T cell receptor beta chains sequenced from one sample in a study of blood T cell repertoires in COVID-19. The assay was immunoSEQ multiplex PCR, and TCRdb's table has in-frame clones only and misses some. The data show around 280,000 clones, around 88% seen once. The sample comprised peripheral blood. These receptors all stem from a woman in her 30s who had recovered from COVID-19.

The V and J genes are TRBV4-1 and TRBJ1-2; D remains ambiguous. CDR3 length: 13 residues. Trimming pared 0 bases from V and 5 bases from J, leaving 7 bases between. Germline loops: CDR1 MGHRA, CDR2 YSYEKL. CDR3 amino acids: CASSQDLSYGYTF. CDR3 DNA: TGCGCCAGCAGCCAAGATCTAAGTTATGGCTACACCTTC.

This clone came up once. V gene TRBV10-3 combines with J gene TRBJ2-3; 13 bases agree with TRBD2. This CDR3 contains 15 residues. Germline V gives CDR1 ENHRY, CDR2 SYGVKD. V trimming: 10 bases; J trimming: 5 bases; junction bases outside the gene matches: 9. The CDR3 nucleotides are TGTGCCACCACGCCCCGGACTAGCGGGAGAGATACGCAGTATTTT. Amino acids: CATTPRTSGRDTQYF.

This chain connects TRBV21-1 to TRBJ1-2; TRBD1, as called in the table, went unchecked against the DNA. TRBV21-1 is a known pseudogene. CDR3 size: 14 residues. The CDR3 loop reads CASSRQGPGYGYTF. CDR3 nucleotide sequence: TGTGCCAGCAGCAGACAGGGGCCAGGGTATGGCTACACCTTC.

This rearrangement joins TRBV4-2 to TRBJ1-5; 7 bases match TRBD1. The CDR3 has 16 amino acids. Germline V gene sequence: CDR1 LGHNA, CDR2 YNFKEQ. V dropped 0 bases and J dropped 1; count of bases not matched to a gene: 3. The CDR3 bases are TGTGCCAGCAGCCAAGAGGCAGGGGGAAGCAATCAGCCCCAGCATTTT. It translates to CASSQEAGGSNQPQHF.

The V gene is TRBV6-5, the J gene TRBJ1-2; D remains unclear. This CDR3 is 13 amino acids long. V lost 6 bases to trimming and J lost 3 bases, with 11 bases between them. Germline CDR1 reads MNHEY; CDR2 reads SVGAGI. The CDR3 DNA reads as TGTGCCAGCAGCGCTGGAGTATACTATGGCTACACCTTC. It codes for CASSAGVYYGYTF.

The rearrangement joins TRBV19 to TRBJ2-5; perhaps TRBD1 as D (6 bases). Trimming shortened V by 3 bases and J by 9 bases, and 20 bases separated the two germline ends. The germline CDR1 and CDR2 sequences are LNHDA and SQIVND (reference sequence). There are 15 residues in the CDR3. The CDR3 sequence: CASSIALWGPYPQYF. CDR3 coding DNA: TGTGCCAGTAGTATTGCTCTTTGGGGGCCGTATCCCCAGTACTTC. Drawing the rest from reference TRBV19 and TRBJ2-5, the complete variable domain is DGGITQSPKYLFRKEGQNVTLSCEQNLNHDAMYWYRQDPGQGLRLIYYSQIVNDFQKGDIAEGYSVSREKKESFPLTVTSAQKNPTAFYLCASSIALWGPYPQYFGPGTRLLVL.

CDR3 sequence reads: CASSARVLYGYTF. The CDR3 coding sequence is TGTGCCAGCAGCGCCAGGGTTCTCTATGGCTACACCTTC. The chain recombines TRBV5-8 with TRBJ1-2; D might be TRBD1 (5 bases). V gave up 4 bases and J gave up 4 bases, with 11 bases separating them. This CDR3 contains 13 residues. Germline loops: CDR1 SGHTS, CDR2 YDEGEE.

This clone was seen a handful of times. The V call is TRBV7-2, the J call TRBJ1-3; no reliable D call. Between the trimmed V and J ends, which lost 6 bases and 4 bases, there was a span of 10 bases. The germline V gene has CDR1 SGHTA and CDR2 FQGNSA. This CDR3 comprises 13 residues. The CDR3 bases are TGTGCCAGCAGTCCTCCCGGGGGAAACACCATATATTTT. As protein: CASSPPGGNTIYF.

This chain uses TRBV4-3 with TRBJ2-2; 7 bases agree with TRBD1. The CDR3 extends over 16 amino acids. The germline V gene encodes CDR1 LGHNA and CDR2 YSLEER. J lost 3 bases, V lost 3 bases, and 7 bases had no gene match. CDR3 nucleotides: TGCGCCAGCAGCCAGGAAACAGGGGCGCACACCGGGGAGCTGTTTTTT. Translated: CASSQETGAHTGELFF.

In the case of this clone: Other DNA sequences within the sample encode an identical CDR3. CDR3 DNA: TGTGCCAGCAGCACCCAGGCTCGCGAGCAGTACTTC. Translating it yields CASSTQAREQYF. The J gene is TRBJ2-7, the V gene TRBV7-2; D not resolved. Between the trimmed V and J ends, which lost 5 bases and 6 bases, there was a span of 11 bases. CDR1 is SGHTA, CDR2 FQGNSA, per germline. CDR3 length: 12 residues.

The CDR3 spells CASSLRGLAGRNEQFF. CDR3 in DNA: TGTGCCAGCAGTCTGAGGGGACTAGCGGGTAGGAATGAGCAGTTCTTC. The chain has TRBV28 and TRBJ2-1; 12 bases match TRBD2. The CDR3 is 16 amino acids. Trimming at V came to 5 bases and at J to 7 bases, leaving 9 bases not matched to a gene. The germline CDR1 and CDR2 sequences are MDHEN and SYDVKM.

The J gene is TRBJ1-1, the V gene TRBV7-2, with unresolved D. CDR3 length: 14 residues. Germline V gene data show CDR1 as SGHTA and CDR2 as FQGNSA. Trimming left V 5 bases short and J 4 bases short, with 14 bases between. For the CDR3, the DNA is TGTGCCAGCAGCCTTATCGGGGTTGGCACTGAAGCTTTCTTT. This codes for CASSLIGVGTEAFF. Filled out from reference TRBV7-2 and TRBJ1-1, the complete variable domain reads GAGVSQSPSNKVTEKGKDVELRCDPISGHTALYWYRQSLGQGLEFLIYFQGNSAPDKSGLPSDRFSAERTGGSVSTLTIQRTQQEDSAVYLCASSLIGVGTEAFFGQGTRLTVV.

The rearrangement uses TRBV3-1 (or the pseudogene TRBV3-2) and TRBJ2-1, with 9 nucleotides matching TRBD2. The V and J ends lost 2 bases and 9 bases, in that order; junction bases with no gene match: 14. Germline V CDR1 and CDR2: LGHDT, YNNKEL (reference sequence). CDR3 length: 17 amino acids. The CDR3 DNA reads as TGTGCCAGCAGCCAAACCGAGGGAATAGCGGGGGACGGTGAGCAGTTCTTC. Protein: CASSQTEGIAGDGEQFF.

Remarks on this clone: Other DNA variants within this sample encode the same CDR3. The rearrangement uses TRBV5-6 and TRBJ2-7; possibly TRBD1 for D (6 bases). V dropped 0 bases and J dropped 2 bases, with 9 bases sitting between them. Per germline, CDR1 SGHDT and CDR2 YYEEEE. This CDR3 is built from 14 residues. Here the CDR3 reads CASSLEGVPYEQYF. In nucleotides, the CDR3 is TGTGCCAGCAGCTTGGAGGGGGTCCCCTACGAGCAGTACTTC.

The J gene is TRBJ1-5, the V gene TRBV9; 8 nucleotides align to TRBD1. V shed 0 bases and J 7 bases; nucleotides not matched to a gene: 3. This CDR3 has 14 residues. Germline V gives CDR1 SGDLS, CDR2 YYNGEE. The CDR3 region has the DNA TGTGCCAGCAGCGTAGCAGGGGGCGACCAGCCCCAGCATTTT. Amino acid sequence: CASSVAGGDQPQHF. The entire variable domain, with the rest obtained from reference TRBV9 and TRBJ1-5, is as follows: DSGVTQTPKHLITATGQRVTLRCSPRSGDLSVYWYQQSLDQGLQFLIQYYNGEERAKGNILERFSAQQFPDLHSELNLSSLELGDSALYFCASSVAGGDQPQHFGDGTRLSIL.

V and J are TRBV19 and TRBJ2-3, with 11 bases fitting TRBD2. CDR3 size: 16 residues. The V segment lost 4 bases and the J segment 5 bases; nucleotides outside the gene matches: 8. Germline V gene sequence: CDR1 LNHDA, CDR2 SQIVND (reference sequence). The CDR3 DNA sequence: TGTGCCAGTAGTAAAACTAGCGGGAGTTTTGTAGATACGCAGTATTTT. As protein: CASSKTSGSFVDTQYF. The variable domain in full, with the rest retrieved from reference TRBV19 and TRBJ2-3, is DGGITQSPKYLFRKEGQNVTLSCEQNLNHDAMYWYRQDPGQGLRLIYYSQIVNDFQKGDIAEGYSVSREKKESFPLTVTSAQKNPTAFYLCASSKTSGSFVDTQYFGPGTRLTVL.

The V call is TRBV6-5, the J call TRBJ2-1; D is uncertain. With 0 bases removed from V and 0 bases from J, the gap between germline ends came to 6 bases. CDR3 length equals 15 residues. Germline V gene lookup returns CDR1 MNHEY and CDR2 SVGAGI. Here the CDR3 DNA reads TGTGCCAGCAGTTACTCGACGGGCTCCTACAATGAGCAGTTCTTC. Protein product: CASSYSTGSYNEQFF.

The V and J genes are TRBV11-2 and TRBJ2-7; 10 bases are a match to TRBD2. In germline, CDR1 is SGHAT, CDR2 FQNNGV. The CDR3 length is 15 residues. Trimming cost V 2 bases and J 3 bases; bases outside gene matches: 4. The CDR3 sequence is CASSLLAGVNYEQYF. In DNA, the CDR3 is TGTGCCAGCAGCTTACTAGCGGGAGTTAACTACGAGCAGTACTTC.

This chain links TRBV7-9 with TRBJ2-7; 12 nucleotides line up with TRBD2. Per germline, CDR1 SEHNR and CDR2 FQNEAQ (reference sequence). The CDR3 loop spans 13 amino acids. V gave up 5 bases and J gave up 6 bases; unmatched junction bases: 2. This CDR3 reads CASSATSGGEQYF. The CDR3 DNA follows: TGTGCCAGCAGCGCGACTAGCGGGGGCGAGCAGTACTTC.